These T cell receptor beta chains were read from a single sample in a study of blood T cells in healthy people across ages. Each CDR3 protein is one row after TCRdb ran MiXCR on the 5' RACE reads. Here the sample spans about 930,000 distinct CDR3 sequences, almost 30% being singletons. These data also featured in a second study, about T cells of mothers and their children.

Sequencing used blood. The origin of the receptors is a woman aged 40 to 50 in good health. Each CDR3 is given with its conserved first and last residue. Fields, in order: D gene, J gene, V gene, clone size, CDR3 DNA, CDR3 protein. The D gene is left open where the match is weak. Size tells how often a clone was seen (once, few, many) or the class of an expanded clone, and some rows leave it out.

NA TRBJ1-1 TRBV20-1 NA TGCAGTGCTAACATCGGGGCCGGGGGCACTGAAGCTTTCTTT CSANIGAGGTEAFF
NA TRBJ2-7 TRBV28 NA TGTGCCAGCAGTAAGTCCCTACAGGGACGATACGAGCAGTACTTC CASSKSLQGRYEQYF
TRBD1 TRBJ2-3 TRBV9 NA TGTGCCAGCAGCGCGGGACAGGCCGCCTACACAGATACGCAGTATTTT CASSAGQAAYTDTQYF
TRBD1 TRBJ2-7 TRBV2 few TGTGCCAGCGTAATCGGGACAGGGGGCGAGCAGTACTTC CASVIGTGGEQYF
TRBD1 TRBJ2-3 TRBV2 NA TGTGCCAGCAAACCGGACAGGGGGCCACCAGATACGCAGTATTTT CASKPDRGPPDTQYF
TRBD2 TRBJ2-3 TRBV11-2 many TGTGCCAGCAGCTTAAGAGGAATCGGAGGGACTAGCGTGAGGGATACGCAGTATTTT CASSLRGIGGTSVRDTQYF
TRBD2 TRBJ2-4 TRBV11-2 many TGTGCCAGCAGCATCACTAGCGGGGTAGCCAAAAACATTCAGTACTTC CASSITSGVAKNIQYF
TRBD1 TRBJ1-5 TRBV27 few TGTGCCAGCAGTTTGGCGGGGACAGGGGTAAGCAATCAGCCCCAGCATTTT CASSLAGTGVSNQPQHF
NA TRBJ2-7 TRBV27 few TGTGCCAGCAGTACCTATGCAGGGTCCTACGAGCAGTACTTC CASSTYAGSYEQYF
NA TRBJ1-2 TRBV4-1 many TGCGCCAGCAGCCAACTGTTCCGACAGCCCTACGGCTACACCTTC CASSQLFRQPYGYTF